The clone carrying this T cell receptor beta chain was observed a few times. Study processing details: The authors estimated nucleated cell counts from reference gene primer amplification. The method was immunoSEQ multiplex PCR; TCRdb's version includes in-frame clones alone and lacks a portion of them. V, J and clone size reflect that table, while D and trimming were determined from the DNA. The data contain around 300,000 clones, roughly 85% of them singletons. The CDR3 is 14 amino acids. V was shortened by 7 bases and J by 7 bases, with 17 bases between the two germline ends. The V gene's germline CDR1 is SGHAT and CDR2 FQNNGV. The record originates from a study of blood T cell repertoires in COVID-19. Study summary: COVID-19 samples, acute and convalescent, were from the United States, Italy and Spain. From T cells, B-cell-depleted T cells, or PBMCs came the material, which was cDNA or gDNA.

The clonotype comes from a woman aged 70-85 years with acute or convalescent COVID-19. What was sequenced was peripheral blood. The chain carries TRBV11-2 and TRBJ2-1, with D possibly TRBD2 on 6 matching bases. CDR3 bases: TGTGCCAGCACCCCGGTCGGGGGTTCTAATGAGCAGTTCTTC. Its protein is CASTPVGGSNEQFF.